The clone carrying this T cell receptor (beta chain) was counted a few times. Its antigen is undetermined. The data originate from a study of T cells in Graves' hyperthyroidism and ophthalmopathy. Researchers took RNA transcripts and amplified the TCR beta CDR3 regions from them. A set of HTBI primers served as the primers for a first-round RT-PCR of the TCR CDR3. TCRdb reprocessed the multiplex PCR reads via MiXCR and lists one record per CDR3 protein. The sample contains more than 500,000 distinct CDR3 sequences, under 20% of which appear only once. Study-level findings and limits: Within blood appeared most thyroid clonotypes that had expanded above 0.001.

This CDR3 comprises 15 residues. Between the trimmed V and J ends, which lost 4 bases and 4 bases, there was a span of 17 bases. CDR1 SGDLS and CDR2 YYNGEE come from the germline V gene. The source is a woman younger than 45 with Graves' hyperthyroidism. Sequencing was performed on blood. The rearrangement links TRBV9 to TRBJ1-1; TRBD1 is a possible D gene (6 bases). The CDR3: CASSSGGGPTTEAFF. CDR3 coding DNA: TGTGCCAGCAGCAGTGGGGGGGGGCCGACCACTGAAGCTTTCTTT.